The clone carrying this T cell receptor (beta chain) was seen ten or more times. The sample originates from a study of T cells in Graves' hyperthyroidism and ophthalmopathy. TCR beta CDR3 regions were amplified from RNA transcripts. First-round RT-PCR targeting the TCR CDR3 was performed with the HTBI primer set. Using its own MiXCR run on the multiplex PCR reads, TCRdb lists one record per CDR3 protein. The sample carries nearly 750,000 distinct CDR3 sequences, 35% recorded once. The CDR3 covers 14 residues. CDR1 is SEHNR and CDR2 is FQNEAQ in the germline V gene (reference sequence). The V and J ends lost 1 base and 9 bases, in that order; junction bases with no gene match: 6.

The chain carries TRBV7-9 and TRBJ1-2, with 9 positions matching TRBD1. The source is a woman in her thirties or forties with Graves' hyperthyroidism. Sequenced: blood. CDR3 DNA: TGTGCCAGCAGCTTAGTGGGACAGGGCGATCGCTACACCTTC. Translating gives CASSLVGQGDRYTF.